This T cell receptor (beta chain) emerged from a study of blood T cell repertoires in COVID-19. Whole-study context: Samples came from the United States, Italy and Spain, spanning acute and convalescent COVID-19. T cells, B-cell-depleted T cells, or PBMCs supplied cDNA or gDNA.

In the authors' workflow: Nucleated cell counts were estimated from reference gene primer amplification. Profiling relied on immunoSEQ multiplex PCR, and the TCRdb table lists in-frame clones only, not all of them. That table gives V, J and clone size, and the DNA gave D and trimming. The sample shows roughly 120,000 clones, 60% to 80% of them seen only once. Germline CDR1 reads ENHRY; CDR2 reads SYGVKD. V lost 3 bases and J 4 bases, leaving 6 bases between the germline ends. The CDR3 covers 12 residues. Specimen: peripheral blood. V and J are TRBV10-3 and TRBJ2-5; D not certain. The sequence derives from a human donor in a cohort sampled during active COVID-19. This CDR3 is CAISDELETQYF. As DNA, the CDR3 is TGTGCCATCAGTGACGAGTTAGAGACCCAGTACTTC.